The 23 T cell receptor beta chains reported below all come from one sample, sequenced in a study of CD8 T cells in Susac syndrome. With random hexamers, roughly 0.45 to 1 ug RNA was reverse transcribed. TCRdb recomputed calls from the immunoSEQ multiplex PCR reads with MiXCR, one row per CDR3 protein. This table holds about 81,000 distinct CDR3 sequences, approximately 95% found once. Sequencing was performed on CD8+ T cells from PBMCs. These receptors were taken from a human donor with Susac syndrome.

The genes are TRBV18 and TRBJ2-5, with D perhaps assigned TRBD1 or TRBD2 (6 bases each). CDR1 and CDR2 (germline): KGHSH, LQKENI. The CDR3 runs 14 residues. V dropped 3 bases and J dropped 5 bases, with 13 bases sitting between them. This chain's CDR3 is CASSPEGDVETQYF. CDR3 bases: TGTGCCAGCTCACCGGAGGGGGATGTGGAGACCCAGTACTTC.

The chain uses TRBV29-1 and TRBJ2-2, with D possibly TRBD1 on 5 matching bases. Germline V CDR1 and CDR2: SQVTM, ANQGSEA. The CDR3 is made up of 14 amino acids. Trimming took 3 bases from V and 1 from J, leaving 9 bases between them. CDR3 DNA: TGCAGCGTTGATAAGGGGCGGAACACCGGGGAGCTGTTTTTT. Its protein is CSVDKGRNTGELFF.

In its sample, this clonotype was seen once. The genes are TRBV18 and TRBJ2-1, with 7 bases matching TRBD2. The CDR3 length is 14 residues. Germline V CDR1 and CDR2: KGHSH, LQKENI. Unmatched junction bases numbered 1, after V lost 0 bases and J lost 5 bases. The DNA of the CDR3 is TGTGCCAGCTCACCACCCACTAGCGACAATGAGCAGTTCTTC. Translated: CASSPPTSDNEQFF.

The chain links TRBV27 to TRBJ2-3; TRBD2 matches 9 bases. The germline V gene has CDR1 MNHEY and CDR2 SMNVEV (reference sequence). The CDR3 has 13 residues. Germline trimming cut 5 bases from V and 6 bases from J; bases unmatched to any gene: 3. The CDR3 loop is CASSRGLADTQYF. CDR3 DNA: TGTGCCAGCAGTAGGGGACTAGCCGATACGCAGTATTTT.

The chain is built from TRBV19 and TRBJ2-5; 8 bases map to TRBD1. The germline gives CDR1 LNHDA, CDR2 SQIVND (reference sequence). J was trimmed by 4 bases and V by 4 bases; bases with no gene match: 8. The CDR3 contains 15 residues. CDR3 protein: CASSNRGSSLETQYF. The CDR3 nucleotides read TGTGCCAGTAGTAACAGGGGGAGCAGTCTAGAGACCCAGTACTTC.

This clonotype appeared once. The rearrangement joins TRBV19 to TRBJ2-5; tentative D call: TRBD2 (6 bases). This CDR3 is 16 amino acids long. V lost 7 bases and J 1 base, leaving 19 bases between the germline ends. The germline CDR1 and CDR2 sequences are LNHDA and SQIVND (reference sequence). The CDR3 sequence is CASTVSGVGGQETQYF. The CDR3 coding sequence is TGTGCCAGTACGGTCTCAGGAGTGGGAGGCCAAGAGACCCAGTACTTC.

The CDR3 nucleotides read TGCATCCCTTCGGACCTGAACACTGAAGCTTTCTTT. This codes for CIPSDLNTEAFF. The V and J genes are TRBV29-1 and TRBJ1-1; no definite D call. This CDR3 spans 12 amino acids. Per germline, CDR1 SQVTM and CDR2 ANQGSEA. The complete variable domain, with remaining parts taken from reference TRBV29-1 and TRBJ1-1, reads SAVISQKPSRDICQRGTSLTIQCQVDSQVTMMFWYRQQPGQSLTLIATANQGSEATYESGFVIDKFPISRPNLTFSTLTVSNMSPEDSSIYLCIPSDLNTEAFFGQGTRLTVV.

V usage is TRBV13 and J usage is TRBJ2-3, with 8 bases fitting TRBD2. The ends lost 4 bases at V and 2 bases at J; junction bases unmatched: 5. Germline V gene sequence: CDR1 PRHDT, CDR2 FYEKMQ (reference sequence). The CDR3 spans 15 residues. In nucleotides, the CDR3 is TGTGCCAGCAGCTACAGCGGGAGTTACACAGATACGCAGTATTTT. Translated: CASSYSGSYTDTQYF.

The CDR3 region has the DNA TGTGCCAGCAGCTTTGGACAGCTGATAGCTAACTATGGCTACACCTTC. The encoded protein is CASSFGQLIANYGYTF. The chain is built from TRBV5-4 and TRBJ1-2; the D gene is possibly TRBD1 (6 bases). CDR1 and CDR2 from the germline V gene are SGHNT and YYREEE (reference sequence). This CDR3 contains 16 residues. The V gene lost 2 bases and the J gene lost 0 bases, with 14 bases spanning the gap. The variable domain in full, with the rest retrieved from reference TRBV5-4 and TRBJ1-2, is ETGVTQSPTHLIKTRGQQVTLRCSSQSGHNTVSWYQQALGQGPQFIFQYYREEENGRGNFPPRFSGLQFPNYSSELNVNALELDDSALYLCASSFGQLIANYGYTFGSGTRLTVV.

V gene TRBV19 combines with J gene TRBJ2-1, with 9 bases fitting TRBD2. Germline lookup yields CDR1 LNHDA and CDR2 SQIVND (reference sequence). V lost 3 bases, J lost 7 bases, and 10 bases stayed unmatched. The CDR3 has 16 residues. The CDR3 protein is CASSILAGPKGNEQFF. As DNA, the CDR3 is TGTGCCAGTAGTATTCTAGCGGGACCCAAGGGGAATGAGCAGTTCTTC.

V usage is TRBV7-8 and J usage is TRBJ1-1, with TRBD1 matching 7 bases. V gave up 5 bases and J gave up 1 base; unmatched junction bases: 4. The CDR3 sequence is 14 residues long. CDR1 is SGHVS, CDR2 FQNEAQ, per germline. CDR3 residues: CASSPGQENTEAFF. The CDR3 nucleotides read TGTGCCAGCAGCCCCGGACAGGAGAACACTGAAGCTTTCTTT.

The rearrangement links TRBV7-3 to TRBJ2-5, with D possibly being TRBD2 (5 bases). Trimming left V 5 bases short and J 2 bases short, with 15 bases between. The CDR3 loop spans 15 amino acids. The V gene's germline CDR1 is SGHTA and CDR2 FQGTGA. CDR3 protein: CASSLRGSSQETQYF. CDR3 DNA sequence: TGTGCCAGCAGCCTCCGGGGTAGCAGTCAAGAGACCCAGTACTTC.

This sequence joins TRBV12-3 or TRBV12-4 and TRBJ1-5, with a weak D call TRBD1 (5 bases). V was clipped by 5 bases and J by 5 bases, with 19 bases between them. The CDR3 runs to 16 residues. The CDR3 region is CASSEGTVSTDQPQHF. The CDR3 DNA sequence: TGTGCCAGCAGTGAAGGGACCGTCTCTACCGATCAGCCCCAGCATTTT.

This clonotype was seen only once. The rearrangement joins TRBV5-1 to TRBJ2-1; D remains ambiguous. The CDR3 is 12 residues long. Germline CDR1 and CDR2: SGHRS and YFSETQ. Trimming shortened V by 0 bases and J by 8 bases, and 6 bases separated the two germline ends. The CDR3 region has the DNA TGCGCCAGCAGCTTGGGCCCTGATGAGCAGTTCTTC. This sequence encodes CASSLGPDEQFF.

CDR3 in DNA: TGTGCCAGCAGCTTTGACAGGGGAGATATTCGAGAGACCCAGTACTTC. This sequence encodes CASSFDRGDIRETQYF. This chain uses TRBV7-9 with TRBJ2-5, with TRBD1 identical over 8 bases. Unmatched junction bases numbered 10, after V lost 3 bases and J lost 4 bases. CDR1 SEHNR and CDR2 FQNEAQ come from the germline V gene (reference sequence). CDR3 length: 16 residues.

The chain recombines TRBV6-5 with TRBJ2-1; TRBD1 matches 11 bases. The germline V gene encodes CDR1 MNHEY and CDR2 SVGAGI. The CDR3 is 15 residues long. The junction had 2 bases not matched to a gene; V was cut back by 0 bases and J by 7 bases. CDR3 loop: CASSYSGTGGNEQFF. In DNA, the CDR3 is TGTGCCAGCAGTTACTCGGGGACAGGGGGAAATGAGCAGTTCTTC.

The chain joins TRBV6-5 to TRBJ2-2; the match to TRBD1 covers 7 bases. Germline assignment: CDR1 MNHEY and CDR2 SVGAGI. The CDR3 runs 15 residues. The junction had 9 bases not matched to a gene; V was cut back by 7 bases and J by 4 bases. CDR3 amino acids: CASTYRDSPTGELFF. DNA for the CDR3: TGTGCCAGCACCTACCGGGACAGCCCCACCGGGGAGCTGTTTTTT.

The chain is built from TRBV2 and TRBJ2-3; possibly TRBD1 or TRBD2 for D (6 bases each). Looked up from germline, CDR1 is SNHLY and CDR2 is FYNNEI. The CDR3 length is 16 residues. V was clipped by 2 bases and J by 2 bases, with 14 bases between them. Written as DNA, the CDR3 is TGTGCCAGCAGTGAACGGAGGGGGAGTTTCACAGATACGCAGTATTTT. Encoded protein: CASSERRGSFTDTQYF.

The J gene is TRBJ1-4, the V gene TRBV14; D might be TRBD1 (5 bases). Germline CDR1 reads SGHDN; CDR2 reads FVKESK. V shed 0 bases and J shed 4 bases, with 9 bases lying between them. This CDR3 has 15 amino acids. The CDR3 DNA reads as TGTGCCAGCAGCCAAGATGGGGGGATTAATGAAAAACTGTTTTTT. Residues: CASSQDGGINEKLFF.

The chain uses TRBV2 and TRBJ2-2; the D gene is possibly TRBD2 (6 bases). CDR1 is SNHLY, CDR2 FYNNEI, per germline. V was pared by 1 base and J by 2 bases, with 11 bases between. This CDR3 spans 16 amino acids. This chain's CDR3 is CASSEGWGENTGELFF. CDR3 coding DNA: TGTGCCAGCAGTGAAGGCTGGGGGGAAAACACCGGGGAGCTGTTTTTT.

The CDR3 nucleotides are TGCGCCAGCAGCCAAGAACAGGCAGGCGGAAACACCATATATTTT. As protein: CASSQEQAGGNTIYF. The V call is TRBV4-1, the J call TRBJ1-3; D is perhaps TRBD1 (5 bases). CDR1 is MGHRA, CDR2 YSYEKL, per germline. Trimming took off 0 bases at V and 4 bases at J, with 10 bases between the two ends. The CDR3 length is 15 residues.

The J gene is TRBJ1-6, the V gene TRBV7-8; D gene ambiguous. Germline V lookup: CDR1 SGHVS, CDR2 FQNEAQ. The CDR3 extends over 17 amino acids. The V end lost 0 bases, the J end lost 0 bases, and 9 bases lay between the germline ends. The chain's CDR3 is CASSLAYQSSYNSPLHF. In nucleotides, the CDR3 is TGTGCCAGCAGCTTAGCTTATCAGAGCTCCTATAATTCACCCCTCCACTTT.

This clonotype was seen only once. This chain connects TRBV2 to TRBJ2-2; D may match TRBD1 or TRBD2 (6 bases each). Germline CDR1 reads SNHLY; CDR2 reads FYNNEI. This CDR3 spans 17 amino acids. Trimming removed 7 bases at V and 7 bases at J, with 25 bases between. CDR3 nucleotide sequence: TGTGCCAGCACCGAATGGAAAGGGGGGCGCCGGGGCGGGGAGCTGTTTTTT. Translation gives CASTEWKGGRRGGELFF.